The clone carrying this T cell receptor beta chain has only a few counts. The antigen is undetermined. Germline V gene lookup returns CDR1 SGHDN and CDR2 FVKESK. This CDR3 contains 13 residues. Deletions cut 5 bases from V and 0 bases from J, with 8 bases between. This sample was taken from a study of T-cell memory formation after mild COVID-19. Study findings and constraints: Some clones that responded were present in memory (sampled pre-infection), which suggests cross-reactive memory joined.

TCRalpha and TCRbeta libraries used 5'RACE with constant-segment primers and UMIs. Via MiXCR, TCRdb re-called the 5' RACE reads, giving one row per CDR3 protein. The data hold a few hundred thousand distinct CDR3 sequences, with about a sixth observed a single time. This TCR was recovered from a man between 18 and 35 years old who had mild COVID-19 (a few samples of this study predate the infection). Cell type and time point are not known. The sample consisted of PBMCs or a T cell subset sorted from them (not recorded which). The chain uses TRBV14 and TRBJ2-7; D might be TRBD2 (6 bases). The CDR3 region is CASSIGSSYEQYV. The CDR3 DNA sequence: TGTGCCAGCAGCATCGGGAGCTCCTACGAGCAGTACGTC.